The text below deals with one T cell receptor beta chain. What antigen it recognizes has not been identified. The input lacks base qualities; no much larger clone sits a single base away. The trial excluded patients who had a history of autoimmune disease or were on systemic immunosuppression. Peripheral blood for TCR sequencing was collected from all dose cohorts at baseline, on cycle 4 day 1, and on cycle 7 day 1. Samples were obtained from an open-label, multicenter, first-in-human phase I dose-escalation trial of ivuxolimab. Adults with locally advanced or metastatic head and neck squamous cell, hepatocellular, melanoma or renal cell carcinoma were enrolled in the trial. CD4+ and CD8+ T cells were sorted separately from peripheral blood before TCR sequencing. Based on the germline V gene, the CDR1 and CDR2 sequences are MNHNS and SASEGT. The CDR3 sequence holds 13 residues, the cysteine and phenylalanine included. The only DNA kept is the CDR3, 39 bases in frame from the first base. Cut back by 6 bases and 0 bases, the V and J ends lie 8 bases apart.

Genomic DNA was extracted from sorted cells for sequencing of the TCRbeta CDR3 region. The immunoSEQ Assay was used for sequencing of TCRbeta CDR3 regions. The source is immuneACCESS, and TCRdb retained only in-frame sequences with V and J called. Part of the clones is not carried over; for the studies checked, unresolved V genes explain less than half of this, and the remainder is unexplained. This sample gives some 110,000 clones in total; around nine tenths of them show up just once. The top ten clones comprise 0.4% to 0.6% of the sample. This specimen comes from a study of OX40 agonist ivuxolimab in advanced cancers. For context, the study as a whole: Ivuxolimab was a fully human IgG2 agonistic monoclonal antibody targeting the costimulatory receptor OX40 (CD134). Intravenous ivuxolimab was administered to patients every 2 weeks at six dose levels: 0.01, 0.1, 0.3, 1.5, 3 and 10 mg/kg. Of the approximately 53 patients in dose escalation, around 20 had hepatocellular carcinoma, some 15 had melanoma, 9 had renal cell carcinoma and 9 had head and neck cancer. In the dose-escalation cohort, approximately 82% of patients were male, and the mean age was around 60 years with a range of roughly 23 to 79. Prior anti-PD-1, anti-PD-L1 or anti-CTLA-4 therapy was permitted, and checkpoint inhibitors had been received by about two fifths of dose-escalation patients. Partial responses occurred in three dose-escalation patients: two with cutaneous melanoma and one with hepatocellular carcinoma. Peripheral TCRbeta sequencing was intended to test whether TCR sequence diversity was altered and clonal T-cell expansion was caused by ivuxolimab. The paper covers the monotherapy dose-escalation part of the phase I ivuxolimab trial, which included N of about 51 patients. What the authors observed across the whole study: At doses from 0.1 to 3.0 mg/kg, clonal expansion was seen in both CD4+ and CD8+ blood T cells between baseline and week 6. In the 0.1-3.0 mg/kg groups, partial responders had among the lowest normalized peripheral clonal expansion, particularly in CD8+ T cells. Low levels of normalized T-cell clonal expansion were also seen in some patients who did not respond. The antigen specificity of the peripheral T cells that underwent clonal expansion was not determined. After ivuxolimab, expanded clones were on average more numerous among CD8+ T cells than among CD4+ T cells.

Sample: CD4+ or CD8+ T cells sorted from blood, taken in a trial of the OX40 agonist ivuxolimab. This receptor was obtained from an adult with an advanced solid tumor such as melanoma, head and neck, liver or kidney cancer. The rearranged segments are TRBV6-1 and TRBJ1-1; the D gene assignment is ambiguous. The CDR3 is CASRGGLNTEAFF. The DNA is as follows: TGTGCCAGCAGGGGAGGGCTGAACACTGAAGCTTTCTTT.